This record concerns one T cell receptor beta chain sequence. As yet, its antigen is unknown. Looked up from germline, CDR1 is MDHEN and CDR2 is SYDVKM. The CDR3 loop spans 13 amino acids. V was shortened by 6 bases and J by 1 base, with 9 bases between the two germline ends. This specimen belongs to a study of shared clonotypes between healthy human individuals. Measured with immunoSEQ multiplex PCR; TCRdb has only the in-frame clones, and not every one. The data show roughly 1,600,000 clones, 98% seen once. Whole-study findings and limits: The researchers took only blood, and tissue repertoires probably look different.

The V call is TRBV28, the J call TRBJ1-1, with D unclear. Sample: naive CD4+ T cells sorted from blood. Subset meaning: CD45RA+ positively selected. This receptor was taken from a man younger than 40 in good health. The CDR3 DNA follows: TGTGCCAGCAGGGGCGGAGGGAACACTGAAGCTTTCTTT. It yields the protein CASRGGGNTEAFF.